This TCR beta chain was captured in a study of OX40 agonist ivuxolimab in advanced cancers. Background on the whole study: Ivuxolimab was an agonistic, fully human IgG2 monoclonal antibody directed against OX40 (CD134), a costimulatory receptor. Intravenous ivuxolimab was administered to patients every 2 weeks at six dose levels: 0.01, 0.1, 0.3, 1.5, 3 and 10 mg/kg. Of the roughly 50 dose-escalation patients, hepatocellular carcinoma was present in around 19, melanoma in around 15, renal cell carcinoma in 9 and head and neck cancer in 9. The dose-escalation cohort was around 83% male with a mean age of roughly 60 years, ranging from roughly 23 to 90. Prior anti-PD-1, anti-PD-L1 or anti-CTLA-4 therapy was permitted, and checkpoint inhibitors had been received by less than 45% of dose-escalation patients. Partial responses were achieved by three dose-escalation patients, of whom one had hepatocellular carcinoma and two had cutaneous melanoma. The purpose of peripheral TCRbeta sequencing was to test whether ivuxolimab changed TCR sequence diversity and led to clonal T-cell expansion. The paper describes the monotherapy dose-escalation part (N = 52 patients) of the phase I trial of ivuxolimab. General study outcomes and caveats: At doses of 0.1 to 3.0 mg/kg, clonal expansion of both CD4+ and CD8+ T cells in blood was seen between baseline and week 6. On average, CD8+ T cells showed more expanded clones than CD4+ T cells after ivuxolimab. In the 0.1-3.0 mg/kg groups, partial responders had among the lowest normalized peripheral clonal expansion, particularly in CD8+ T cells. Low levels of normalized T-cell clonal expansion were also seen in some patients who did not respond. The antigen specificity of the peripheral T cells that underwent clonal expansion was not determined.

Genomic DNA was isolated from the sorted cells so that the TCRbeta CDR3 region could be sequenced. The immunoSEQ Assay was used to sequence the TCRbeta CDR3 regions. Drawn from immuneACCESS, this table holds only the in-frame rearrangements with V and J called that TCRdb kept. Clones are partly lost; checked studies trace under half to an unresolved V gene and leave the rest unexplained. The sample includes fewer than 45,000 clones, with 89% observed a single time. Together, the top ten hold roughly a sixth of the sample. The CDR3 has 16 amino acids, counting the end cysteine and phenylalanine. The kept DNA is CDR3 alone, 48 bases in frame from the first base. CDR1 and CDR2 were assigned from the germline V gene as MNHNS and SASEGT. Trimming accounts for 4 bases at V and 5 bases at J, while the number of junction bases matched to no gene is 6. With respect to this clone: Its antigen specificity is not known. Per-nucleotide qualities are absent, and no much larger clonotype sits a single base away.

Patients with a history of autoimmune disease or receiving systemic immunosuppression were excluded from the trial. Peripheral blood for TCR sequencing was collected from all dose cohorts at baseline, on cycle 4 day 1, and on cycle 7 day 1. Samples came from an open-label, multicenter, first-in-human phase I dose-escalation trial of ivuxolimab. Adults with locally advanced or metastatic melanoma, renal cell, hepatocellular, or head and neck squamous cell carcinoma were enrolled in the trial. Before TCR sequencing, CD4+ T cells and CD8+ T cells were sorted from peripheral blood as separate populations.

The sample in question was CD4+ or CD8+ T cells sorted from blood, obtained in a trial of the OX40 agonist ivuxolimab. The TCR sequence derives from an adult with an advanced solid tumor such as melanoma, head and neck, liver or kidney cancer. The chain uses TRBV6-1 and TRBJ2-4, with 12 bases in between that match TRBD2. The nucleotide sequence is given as TGTGCCAGCAGTGGACTAGCGGGAGATTCCGAAAACATTCAGTACTTC. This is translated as CASSGLAGDSENIQYF.